A single TCR beta chain is shown here with its context. Assay used: immunoSEQ multiplex PCR; TCRdb lists only in-frame clones, some missing. In the table there are tens of thousands of clones, about 86% of which are singletons. These data originate in a study of OX40 agonist ivuxolimab in advanced cancers. Study-level background: The study reported partial responses in three patients: one hepatocellular carcinoma, two cutaneous melanoma.

Germline CDR1 reads SGHDN; CDR2 reads FVKESK. V lost 1 base and J lost 2; bases outside the gene matches: 8. The CDR3 is made up of 17 amino acids. The starting material was CD4+ or CD8+ T cells sorted from blood, obtained in a trial of the OX40 agonist ivuxolimab. The receptor's source is an adult with an advanced solid tumor such as melanoma, head and neck, liver or kidney cancer. This chain joins TRBV14 and TRBJ1-3; 7 nucleotides agree with TRBD1. In nucleotides, the CDR3 is TGTGCCAGCAGCCAAGGACAGGGAATCGGGGCTGGAAACACCATATATTTT. Protein sequence: CASSQGQGIGAGNTIYF.